Given below is one T cell receptor (beta chain) in context. The antigen remains undetermined. Once RNA had been extracted, it was reverse transcribed into cDNA to act as the sequencing template. The protocol was immunoSEQ multiplex PCR, while the TCRdb copy is restricted to in-frame clones and leaves out a portion. The sample has 30,000 to 45,000 clones, less than 55% seen once. Trimming cost V 6 bases and J 0 bases, with 10 bases left between them. This CDR3 has 13 amino acids. Germline CDR1 is SQVTM and CDR2 is ANQGSEA. CD4+ cells from five patients were sorted into CD25+CD127- cells. The data derive from a study of CD8+ T cells in alopecia areata. Overall study results and limits: Relative to mice, TCR sharing across patients was less clear, a difference possibly HLA-related. In lesional scalp, particularly from alopecia totalis/universalis, clonality was higher than in normal scalp.

This TCR derives from a human donor with alopecia areata. The sequencing input was CD4+ Tregs sorted from blood. This chain uses TRBV29-1 with TRBJ2-3; D is tentatively TRBD1 or TRBD2 (5 bases each). The CDR3 here is CSVRGTSTDTQYF. The CDR3 DNA is TGCAGCGTGAGAGGGACCAGCACAGATACGCAGTATTTT.